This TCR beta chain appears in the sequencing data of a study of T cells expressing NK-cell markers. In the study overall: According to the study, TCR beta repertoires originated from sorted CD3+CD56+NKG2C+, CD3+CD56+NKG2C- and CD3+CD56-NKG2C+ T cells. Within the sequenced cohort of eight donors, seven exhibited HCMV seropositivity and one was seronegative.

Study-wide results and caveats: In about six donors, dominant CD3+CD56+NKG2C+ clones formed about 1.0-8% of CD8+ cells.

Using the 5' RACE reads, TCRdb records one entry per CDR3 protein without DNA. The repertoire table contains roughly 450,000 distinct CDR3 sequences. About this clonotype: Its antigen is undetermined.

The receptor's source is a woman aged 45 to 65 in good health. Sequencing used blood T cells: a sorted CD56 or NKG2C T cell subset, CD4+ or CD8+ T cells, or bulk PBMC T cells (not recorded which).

The CDR3 sequence: CASSLRLAGGRSTGELFF. The J gene is TRBJ2-2, the V gene TRBV27; the D call from TCRdb, TRBD2, cannot be confirmed without DNA. The CDR3 covers 18 residues. CDR1 is MNHEY, CDR2 SMNVEV, per germline (reference sequence).